This TCR beta chain was profiled in a study of PD-L1 blockade in urothelial cancer. Trimming removed 0 bases at V and 1 base at J, with 3 bases between. The CDR3 totals 13 residues. CDR1 SGDLS and CDR2 YYNGEE come from the germline V gene. Assay used: immunoSEQ multiplex PCR; TCRdb lists only in-frame clones, some missing. This sample yields about 84,000 clones, of which more than 75% are seen a single time; more than 8% belongs to the top ten. A single count supports this clone. Specimen: PBMCs, collected around atezolizumab (anti-PD-L1) treatment. The chain links TRBV9 to TRBJ2-3; no reliable D call. The receptor was derived from a man between 65 and 85 years old with urothelial cancer. DNA for the CDR3: TGTGCCAGCAGCGTAGCAGGCACAGATACGCAGTATTTT. Residues: CASSVAGTDTQYF.